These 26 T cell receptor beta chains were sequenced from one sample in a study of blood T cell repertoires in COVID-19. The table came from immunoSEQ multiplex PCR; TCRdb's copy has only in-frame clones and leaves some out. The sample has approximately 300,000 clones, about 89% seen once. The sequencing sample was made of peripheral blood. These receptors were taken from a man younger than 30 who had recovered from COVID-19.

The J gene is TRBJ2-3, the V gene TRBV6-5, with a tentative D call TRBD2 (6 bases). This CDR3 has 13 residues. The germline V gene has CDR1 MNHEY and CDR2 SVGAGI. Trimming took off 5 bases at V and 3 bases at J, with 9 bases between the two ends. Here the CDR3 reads CASSRLDTDTQYF. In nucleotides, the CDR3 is TGTGCCAGCAGTCGACTAGATACAGATACGCAGTATTTT.

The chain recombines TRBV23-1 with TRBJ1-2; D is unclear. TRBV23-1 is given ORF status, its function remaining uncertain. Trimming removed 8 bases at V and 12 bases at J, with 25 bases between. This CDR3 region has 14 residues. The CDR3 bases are TGCGCCAGCCCCGTTTCATCCCAGGTATCCGATGACACCTTC. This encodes CASPVSSQVSDDTF.

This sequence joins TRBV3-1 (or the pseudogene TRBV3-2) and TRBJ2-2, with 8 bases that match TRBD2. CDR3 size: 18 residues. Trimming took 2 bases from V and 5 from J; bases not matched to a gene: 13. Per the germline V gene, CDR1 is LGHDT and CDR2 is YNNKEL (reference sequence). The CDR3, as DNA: TGTGCCAGCAGCCAAAGAGGAGGTGGTAGCGGGGAAACCGGGGAGCTGTTTTTT. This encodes CASSQRGGGSGETGELFF.

This CDR3 is CASSSLSITGVGQETQYF. CDR3 nucleotide sequence: TGTGCCAGCAGCTCCCTTTCAATTACAGGGGTGGGTCAAGAGACCCAGTACTTC. V gene TRBV5-4 combines with J gene TRBJ2-5; 7 nucleotides match TRBD1. CDR3 length equals 18 residues. The germline V gene encodes CDR1 SGHNT and CDR2 YYREEE (reference sequence). V shed 3 bases and J 2 bases; nucleotides not matched to a gene: 16.

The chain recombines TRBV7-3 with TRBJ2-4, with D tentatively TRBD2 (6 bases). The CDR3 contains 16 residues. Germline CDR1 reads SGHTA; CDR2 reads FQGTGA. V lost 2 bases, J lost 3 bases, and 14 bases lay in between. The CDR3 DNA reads TGTGCCAGCAGCTTAGGGTTCGGTAGCGGCAAAAACATTCAGTACTTC. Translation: CASSLGFGSGKNIQYF.

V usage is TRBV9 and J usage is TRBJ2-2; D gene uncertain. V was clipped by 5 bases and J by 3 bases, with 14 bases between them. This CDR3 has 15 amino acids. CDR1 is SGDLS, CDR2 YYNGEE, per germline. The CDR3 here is CASRRRGEDTGELFF. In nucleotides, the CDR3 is TGTGCCAGCAGGCGGAGAGGCGAGGACACCGGGGAGCTGTTTTTT.

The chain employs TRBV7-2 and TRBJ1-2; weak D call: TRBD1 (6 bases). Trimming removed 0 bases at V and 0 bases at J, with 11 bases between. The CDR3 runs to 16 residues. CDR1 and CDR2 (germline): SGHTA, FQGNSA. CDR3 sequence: CASSLAPGEANYGYTF. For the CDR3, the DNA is TGTGCCAGCAGCTTAGCCCCAGGGGAAGCTAACTATGGCTACACCTTC.

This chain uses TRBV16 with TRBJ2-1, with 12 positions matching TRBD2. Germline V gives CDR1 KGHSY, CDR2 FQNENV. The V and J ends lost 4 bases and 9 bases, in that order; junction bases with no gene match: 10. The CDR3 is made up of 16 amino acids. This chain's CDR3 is CASSLKLAGGSGEQFF. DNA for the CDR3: TGTGCCAGCAGCCTAAAACTAGCGGGAGGCTCCGGTGAGCAGTTCTTC.

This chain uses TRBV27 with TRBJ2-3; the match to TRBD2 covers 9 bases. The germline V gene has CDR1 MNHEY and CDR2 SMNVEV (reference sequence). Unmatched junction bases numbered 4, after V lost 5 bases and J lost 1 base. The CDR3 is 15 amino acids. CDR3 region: CASSPRLAGTDTQYF. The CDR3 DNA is TGTGCCAGCAGTCCGAGACTAGCGGGCACAGATACGCAGTATTTT.

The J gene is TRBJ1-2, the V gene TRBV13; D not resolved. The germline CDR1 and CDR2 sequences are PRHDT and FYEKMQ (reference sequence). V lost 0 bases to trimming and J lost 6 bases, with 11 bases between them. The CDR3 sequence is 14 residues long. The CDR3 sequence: CASSLGQSKNGYTF. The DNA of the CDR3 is TGTGCCAGCAGCTTAGGACAGTCCAAGAATGGCTACACCTTC.

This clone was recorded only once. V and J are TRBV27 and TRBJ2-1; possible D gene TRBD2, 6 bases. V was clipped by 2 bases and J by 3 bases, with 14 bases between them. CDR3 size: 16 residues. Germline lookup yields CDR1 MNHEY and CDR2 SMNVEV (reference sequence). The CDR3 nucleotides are TGTGCCAGCAGTTTAGCCCACGGACTACACTACAATGAGCAGTTCTTC. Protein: CASSLAHGLHYNEQFF.

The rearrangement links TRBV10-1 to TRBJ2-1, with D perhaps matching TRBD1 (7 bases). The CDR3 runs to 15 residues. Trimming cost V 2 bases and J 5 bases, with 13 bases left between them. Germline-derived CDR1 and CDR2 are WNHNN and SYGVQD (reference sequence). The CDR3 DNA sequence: TGCGCCAGCAGTGAGGTCCAGGGGGGAAACAATGAGCAGTTCTTC. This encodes CASSEVQGGNNEQFF.

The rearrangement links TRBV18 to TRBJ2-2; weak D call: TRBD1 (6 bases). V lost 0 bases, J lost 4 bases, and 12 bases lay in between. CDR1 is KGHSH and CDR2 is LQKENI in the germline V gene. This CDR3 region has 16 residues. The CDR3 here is CASSPPAQGFTGELFF. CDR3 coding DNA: TGTGCCAGCTCACCACCGGCACAGGGTTTCACCGGGGAGCTGTTTTTT.

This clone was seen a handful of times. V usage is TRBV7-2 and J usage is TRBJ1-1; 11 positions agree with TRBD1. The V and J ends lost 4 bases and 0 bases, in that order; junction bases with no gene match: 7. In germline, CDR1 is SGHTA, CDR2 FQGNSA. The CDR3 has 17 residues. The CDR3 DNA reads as TGTGCCAGCAGCTCAGGACAGGGGGCCCTCATGAACACTGAAGCTTTCTTT. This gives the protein CASSSGQGALMNTEAFF.

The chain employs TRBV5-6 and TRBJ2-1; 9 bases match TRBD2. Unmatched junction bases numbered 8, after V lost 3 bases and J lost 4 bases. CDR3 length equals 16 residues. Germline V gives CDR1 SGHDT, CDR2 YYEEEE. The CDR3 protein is CASSSLTSGLYNEQFF. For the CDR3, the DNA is TGTGCCAGCAGCTCCCTCACTAGCGGGCTTTACAATGAGCAGTTCTTC.

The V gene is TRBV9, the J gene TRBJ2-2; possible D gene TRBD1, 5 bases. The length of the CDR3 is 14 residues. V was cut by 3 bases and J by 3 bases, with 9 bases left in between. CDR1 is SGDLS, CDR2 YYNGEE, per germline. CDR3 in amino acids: CASSGQLYTGELFF. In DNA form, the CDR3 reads TGTGCCAGCAGCGGACAGCTTTACACCGGGGAGCTGTTTTTT.

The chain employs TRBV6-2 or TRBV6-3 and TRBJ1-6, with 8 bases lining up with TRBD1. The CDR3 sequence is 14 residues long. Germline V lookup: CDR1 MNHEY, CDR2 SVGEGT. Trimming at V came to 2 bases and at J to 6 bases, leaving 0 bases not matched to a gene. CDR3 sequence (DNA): TGTGCCAGCAGTTACGGACAGGGTAATTCACCCCTCCACTTT. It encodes CASSYGQGNSPLHF.

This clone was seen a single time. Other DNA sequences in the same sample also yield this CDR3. CDR3 residues: CASSLGQDYGYTF. The CDR3 DNA reads as TGTGCCAGCAGCCTGGGACAAGACTATGGCTACACCTTC. The V call is TRBV5-4, the J call TRBJ1-2, with a tentative D call TRBD1 (6 bases). This CDR3 contains 13 residues. V was cut by 4 bases and J by 3 bases, with 10 bases left in between. The germline V gene has CDR1 SGHNT and CDR2 YYREEE (reference sequence).

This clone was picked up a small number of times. CDR3 in DNA: TGTGCCAGCAGCTTGGAGCCCGGGACAGGGGGCTACGAGCAGTACTTC. This sequence encodes CASSLEPGTGGYEQYF. The chain is built from TRBV5-4 and TRBJ2-7, with TRBD1 matching 11 bases. The junction had 5 bases not matched to a gene; V was cut back by 0 bases and J by 3 bases. The CDR3 consists of 16 residues. Germline CDR1 SGHNT, CDR2 YYREEE (reference sequence).

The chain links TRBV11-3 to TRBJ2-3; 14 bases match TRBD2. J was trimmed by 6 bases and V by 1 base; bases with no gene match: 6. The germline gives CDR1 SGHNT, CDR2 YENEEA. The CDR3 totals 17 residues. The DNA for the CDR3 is TGTGCCAGCAGCTTAGGCGGACTAGCGGGAGGAGCCGATACGCAGTATTTT. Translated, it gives CASSLGGLAGGADTQYF.

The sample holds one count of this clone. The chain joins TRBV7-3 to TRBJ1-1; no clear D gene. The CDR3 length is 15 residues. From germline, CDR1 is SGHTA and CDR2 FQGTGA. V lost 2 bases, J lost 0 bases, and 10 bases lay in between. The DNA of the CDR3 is TGTGCCAGCAGCTTATACACAGCCGTGAACACTGAAGCTTTCTTT. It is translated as CASSLYTAVNTEAFF.

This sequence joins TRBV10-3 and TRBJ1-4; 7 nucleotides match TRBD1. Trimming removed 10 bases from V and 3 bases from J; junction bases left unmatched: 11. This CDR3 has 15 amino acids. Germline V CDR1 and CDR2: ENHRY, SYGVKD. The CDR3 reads CATQSSGGPNEKLFF. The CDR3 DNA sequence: TGTGCCACCCAATCCTCAGGGGGACCTAATGAAAAACTGTTTTTT.

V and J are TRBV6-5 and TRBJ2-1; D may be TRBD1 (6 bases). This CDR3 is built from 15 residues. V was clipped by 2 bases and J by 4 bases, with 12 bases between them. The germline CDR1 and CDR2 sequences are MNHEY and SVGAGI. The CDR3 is CASSYATGQYNEQFF. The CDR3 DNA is TGTGCCAGCAGTTACGCCACAGGACAGTACAATGAGCAGTTCTTC.

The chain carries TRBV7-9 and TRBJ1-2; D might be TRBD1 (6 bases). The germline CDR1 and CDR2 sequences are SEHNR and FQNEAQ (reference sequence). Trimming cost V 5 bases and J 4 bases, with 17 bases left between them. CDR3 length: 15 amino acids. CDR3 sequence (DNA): TGTGCCAGCAGCCCCCCCATGGGGGACACCTATGGCTACACCTTC. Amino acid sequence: CASSPPMGDTYGYTF.

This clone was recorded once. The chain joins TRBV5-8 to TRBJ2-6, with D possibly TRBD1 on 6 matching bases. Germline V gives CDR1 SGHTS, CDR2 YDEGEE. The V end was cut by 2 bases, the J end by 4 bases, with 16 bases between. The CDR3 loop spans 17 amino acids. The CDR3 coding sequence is TGTGCCAGCAGCTTACGCGGTCCAGGGGCCGGGGCCAACGTCCTGACTTTC. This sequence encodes CASSLRGPGAGANVLTF.

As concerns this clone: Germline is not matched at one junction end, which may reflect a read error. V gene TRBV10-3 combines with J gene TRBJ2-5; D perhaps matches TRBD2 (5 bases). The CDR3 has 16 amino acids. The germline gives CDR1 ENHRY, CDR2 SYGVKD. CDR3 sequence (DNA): TGTGCCATCAGTGAGGGCTCGGCGAGGGTTGGAAGTATTATGCACTTC. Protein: CAISEGSARVGSIMHF.